This T cell receptor (beta chain) derives from a study of neurological immune-mediated disorders (dated 2019 in TCRdb). Background for the entire study: Among the approximately 34 multiple sclerosis patients, relapsing-remitting MS was present in some 31 and secondary progressive MS was present in 3. Peripheral blood TCR-beta repertoires from patients with HTLV-I-associated myelopathy (HAM/TSP), patients with multiple sclerosis, and healthy controls were compared in the study using UMI-based sequencing. Alongside PBMC samples, the set of more than 85 TCR-beta libraries contained longitudinal samples, technical triplicates, and paired CD4+ and CD8+ T-cell subsets that had been sorted. The cohort was made up of about 65 subjects, consisting of roughly 14 HAM/TSP patients, some 35 multiple sclerosis patients and around 20 healthy controls.

cDNA was synthesized by template-switch 5'RACE using a primer with a 10-nucleotide random unique molecular identifier that tagged each TCR transcript. Over 200 million TCR-beta sequences, covering 15-18 subjects, were produced in each sequencing run. The RNeasy kit was used for extraction of total RNA. The KAPA Real-time Library Amplification kit was used to amplify TCR-beta VDJ regions with primers for the TCR constant region and the 5'RACE anchor. A first PCR added sample indexes and Illumina adaptors, and a second PCR then raised library yield. The roughly 650 bp TCR product was size-selected on a 2% E-gel SizeSelection system after Ampure bead purification. Before pooling, library quality was checked on a Bioanalyzer, concentration was measured with Qubit, and libraries were quantified with the Kapa Library Quantification kit. An Illumina HiSeq 2500 sequenced the libraries paired-end 2 x 150 bp. To increase sequence diversity, roughly 23-30% phiX was spiked into each library pool. Regarding the original processing steps: The UMI-based MiGEC pipeline processed quality-filtered reads and removed over 85% of raw TCR sequences during error correction. IMGT germline references were used for alignment of VDJ genes, and clonotypes were defined by a unique CDR3 amino acid sequence together with V-J genes. VDJtools evaluated clonal expansion, Shannon diversity and CDR3 relatedness (CalcPairwiseDistances, ClusterSamples); CLCbio workbench built phylogenetic trees. Clones with at least 8 unique UMIs were defined as expanded, with this threshold being based on coefficient-of-variation modelling across technical triplicates. TCRdb reprocessed the public reads (quality trimming at Q25 with fastp, clone calling with MiXCR) and kept in-frame beta chains. Entries that share a CDR3 protein sequence are merged under the most common genes and DNA. It is TCRdb's table, rather than the study itself, that gives the V and J calls and clone size. The sample includes tens of thousands of distinct CDR3 sequences, with roughly 3.2% observed a single time. The ten largest clones take up roughly 3.7% of the sample.

Beyond this particular receptor, the publication reports: The highest TCR clonal expansion was observed in HAM/TSP patients, whereas the lowest was observed in MS patients, even when compared with healthy controls. Phylogenetic analysis grouped repertoires from 18 of 34 MS patients into a cluster of related CDR3 sequences, suggesting a possible repertoire-level signature. No clinical or MRI features were associated with the MS cluster, and the authors said that larger cohorts are needed. Expanded clones from different subjects shared no identical CDR3 amino acid sequences, which suggests that TCR-beta repertoires were private in all groups.

There are many counts of this clonotype. Its antigen specificity is not known. No quality values exist for individual bases; no much larger clone is one base distant. The CDR3 spans 11 residues, from the cysteine through the phenylalanine. Only CDR3 DNA remains: 33 bases, in frame from the first base. Relative to germline, V is missing 5 bases and J is missing 9 bases, with 1 base of the junction outside any gene match. CDR1 LGHDT and CDR2 YNNKEL are derived from the germline V gene (reference sequence). For unsorted PBMC libraries, 2 million PBMCs were used after storage in RNAlater at -80 degrees C until RNA extraction. Multiple sclerosis patients were enrolled in a US clinical protocol under which disease progression was evaluated by magnetic resonance imaging. Peripheral blood underwent Ficoll-Hypaque density gradient centrifugation to isolate PBMCs, which were then cryopreserved in liquid nitrogen.

The clonotype was recovered from a man in his forties with multiple sclerosis. Recombination joined TRBV3-1 with TRBJ2-1; 7 junctional bases match TRBD2. The sequenced sample was PBMCs. DNA sequence: TGTGCCAGCAGCACGGGGGGTGAGCAGTTCTTC. The resulting protein is CASSTGGEQFF.